This T cell receptor beta chain appears in the sequencing data of a study of blood T cell repertoires in COVID-19. Overall study context: Researchers got acute and convalescent COVID-19 samples from the United States, Italy and Spain.

This CDR3 contains 13 residues. The germline V and J ends were trimmed by 6 bases and 1 base, with 6 bases remaining between them. Germline V gene lookup returns CDR1 MNHEY and CDR2 SVGAGI. Authors' methods: How many nucleated cells were present was estimated from reference gene primer amplification. Clones were sequenced by immunoSEQ multiplex PCR, and TCRdb holds only the in-frame ones, with some missing. V and J calls and clone size are copied from that table; D and trimming were computed from the DNA. This sample has some 250,000 clones; approximately 85% occur once, and the top ten carry 1.5% to 2%. Participant reports of clinical history set cohort assignment.

V and J are TRBV6-5 and TRBJ2-2, with D maybe TRBD1 (5 bases). The source of this sequence is a woman in her forties or fifties who had recovered from COVID-19. Sequencing used PBMCs or T cells enriched from blood (not recorded which). The CDR3 is CASSRENTGELFF. In DNA, the CDR3 is TGTGCCAGCAGCAGGGAGAACACCGGGGAGCTGTTTTTT.